This TCR beta chain derives from a study of tumor-infiltrating lymphocytes in primary liver carcinoma. This clonotype is a singleton in its sample. Likely a read error: the CDR3 ends without its conserved phenylalanine or tryptophan. The DNA is left out, because the CDR3 cannot be placed on it with certainty; the CDR3 is given as TCRdb lists it. A constant-region primer primed TCR beta cDNA synthesis from around 500 ng of total RNA. A slightly modified ARM-PCR protocol with three nested multiplex PCR rounds produced these TCR beta libraries. Investigators reported that the first two PCR rounds, at 10 cycles each, used TRBV1-TRBV30 forward primers with a C-beta reverse primer. In TCRdb, the multiplex PCR reads were re-called with MiXCR into one record per CDR3 protein. The data contain 90,000 to 110,000 distinct CDR3 sequences, roughly 85% of them singletons. Including both end residues, the CDR3 is 15 amino acids long. In germline, CDR1 is SGHTA, CDR2 FQGNSA.

Unsorted bulk tissue (roughly 17-32 mg) underwent RNA and DNA co-extraction. Sequenced sample: liver tumor tissue from sampling region 3. As for subset: tumor region T3, left-lateral pole. The genes are TRBV7-2 and TRBJ1-2; the table assigns TRBD1, which was not confirmed against the DNA. The receptor's source is a man aged 35 to 55 with primary liver carcinoma and hepatitis B virus infection. The chain's CDR3 is CASSREDRETYGYTL.